These T cell receptor beta chains were read from a single sample in a study of T cells in Graves' hyperthyroidism and ophthalmopathy. Each CDR3 protein gets one entry after TCRdb re-called the multiplex PCR reads with MiXCR. The data contain about 700,000 distinct CDR3 sequences, just under 45% of them singletons. Sequenced input: peripheral blood or thyroid tissue (not recorded which). The receptors stem from an adult man with Graves' disease, either hyperthyroidism or ophthalmopathy (not recorded which). Each CDR3 is given with its conserved first and last residue. A D gene is named only where the DNA matches it firmly. Clone sizes are given selectively: once, few, many, or a class where the clone is expanded.

J gene: TRBJ2-5
clone size: .
V gene: TRBV7-9
D gene: .
CDR3 DNA: TGTGCCAGCAGCCAAGATCCTTGGGGGGGCGGAGAGACCCAGTACTTC
CDR3 protein: CASSQDPWGGGETQYF

J gene: TRBJ2-7
clone size: .
V gene: TRBV7-3
D gene: .
CDR3 DNA: TGTGCCAGCAGCTACGAGGGTTTCTCCTACGAGCAGTACTTC
CDR3 protein: CASSYEGFSYEQYF

J gene: TRBJ1-6
clone size: many
V gene: TRBV24-1
D gene: TRBD1
CDR3 DNA: TGTGCCACCAGTGATGGGACAGTCACAAATTCACCCCTCCACTTT
CDR3 protein: CATSDGTVTNSPLHF

J gene: TRBJ1-6
clone size: once
V gene: TRBV29-1
D gene: TRBD1
CDR3 DNA: TGCAGCGTACGACAGGGGATCGATTCACCCCTCCACTTT
CDR3 protein: CSVRQGIDSPLHF

J gene: TRBJ2-5
clone size: .
V gene: TRBV25-1
D gene: TRBD1
CDR3 DNA: TGTGTCAGCAACGGCCAGGGGGACCAAGAGACCCAGTACTTC
CDR3 protein: CVSNGQGDQETQYF

J gene: TRBJ2-7
clone size: few
V gene: TRBV25-1
D gene: TRBD2
CDR3 DNA: TGTGCCAGCAGCCAATCGCTAGCGGGAGGCTACGAGCAGTACTTC
CDR3 protein: CASSQSLAGGYEQYF

J gene: TRBJ1-4
clone size: .
V gene: TRBV7-9
D gene: TRBD1
CDR3 DNA: TGTGCCAGCAGCGCGACAGGGGGAATTCTGGAAAAACTGTTTTTT
CDR3 protein: CASSATGGILEKLFF

J gene: TRBJ1-5
clone size: few
V gene: TRBV7-9
D gene: .
CDR3 DNA: TGTGCCAGCAGCTTAGGACTCCCGAATCAGCCCCAGCATTTT
CDR3 protein: CASSLGLPNQPQHF

J gene: TRBJ1-2
clone size: .
V gene: TRBV25-1
D gene: TRBD1
CDR3 DNA: TGTGCCAGCAGTTCGATCCCTGGACAGGGCACTAACTATGGCTACACCTTC
CDR3 protein: CASSSIPGQGTNYGYTF

J gene: TRBJ2-5
clone size: .
V gene: TRBV11-2
D gene: TRBD1
CDR3 DNA: TGTGCCAGCAGCCCGGGGACAGGGGGCGCGGAGACCCAGTACTTC
CDR3 protein: CASSPGTGGAETQYF

J gene: TRBJ1-5
clone size: .
V gene: TRBV11-2
D gene: .
CDR3 DNA: TGTGCCAGCAGCTTAGATCTCAGGTCCCTCAATCAGCCCCAGCATTTT
CDR3 protein: CASSLDLRSLNQPQHF

J gene: TRBJ1-4
clone size: many
V gene: TRBV19
D gene: .
CDR3 DNA: TGTGCCAGTAGTATAGGGGTTGCTTTGACTAATGAAAAACTGTTTTTT
CDR3 protein: CASSIGVALTNEKLFF

J gene: TRBJ1-2
clone size: .
V gene: TRBV9
D gene: TRBD1
CDR3 DNA: TGTGCCAGCAGCCAAGATCCCTCAGGGGGGTCTCGTGGCTACACCTTC
CDR3 protein: CASSQDPSGGSRGYTF

J gene: TRBJ2-7
clone size: .
V gene: TRBV24-1
D gene: .
CDR3 DNA: TGTGCCACCAGCGTTGAGGGCAGCAGCTCCTACGAGCAGTACTTC
CDR3 protein: CATSVEGSSSYEQYF

J gene: TRBJ1-1
clone size: many
V gene: TRBV15
D gene: .
CDR3 DNA: TGTGCCACCAGCAGAGAAGCCGGCCGGTACACTGAAGCTTTCTTT
CDR3 protein: CATSREAGRYTEAFF

J gene: TRBJ1-6
clone size: many
V gene: TRBV9
D gene: TRBD1
CDR3 DNA: TGTGCCAGCAGCGAAACAGGGGGTTCACCCCTCCACTTT
CDR3 protein: CASSETGGSPLHF

J gene: TRBJ1-1
clone size: many
V gene: TRBV10-3
D gene: TRBD1
CDR3 DNA: TGTGCCATCAGTGCAGGGGGAGAGAACACTGAAGCTTTCTTT
CDR3 protein: CAISAGGENTEAFF

J gene: TRBJ1-6
clone size: few
V gene: TRBV9
D gene: TRBD1
CDR3 DNA: TGTGCCAGCAGCGTAGCCAGGGGGCTTAATTCACCCCTCCACTTT
CDR3 protein: CASSVARGLNSPLHF

J gene: TRBJ1-3
clone size: .
V gene: TRBV10-2
D gene: .
CDR3 DNA: TGCGCCAGCAGTGGAGGGCAGGGTCGGGGAAACACCATATATTTT
CDR3 protein: CASSGGQGRGNTIYF

J gene: TRBJ1-5
clone size: few
V gene: TRBV5-6
D gene: TRBD1
CDR3 DNA: TGTGCCAGCAGCCCGACAGGGAAGAATCAGCCCCAGCATTTT
CDR3 protein: CASSPTGKNQPQHF

J gene: TRBJ2-5
clone size: few
V gene: TRBV7-9
D gene: TRBD1
CDR3 DNA: TGTGCCAGCAGCTCGATCGGGACAGGGACGAAGACCCAGTACTTC
CDR3 protein: CASSSIGTGTKTQYF

J gene: TRBJ2-6
clone size: .
V gene: TRBV6-1
D gene: TRBD1
CDR3 DNA: TGTGCCAGCGTCTCATACAGGGGCGCTGGGGCCAACGTCCTGACTTTC
CDR3 protein: CASVSYRGAGANVLTF

J gene: TRBJ1-1
clone size: few
V gene: TRBV20-1
D gene: .
CDR3 DNA: TGCAGTGCTAGGACAGAGGGGATGAACACTGAAGCTTTCTTT
CDR3 protein: CSARTEGMNTEAFF

J gene: TRBJ2-7
clone size: .
V gene: TRBV5-1
D gene: TRBD1
CDR3 DNA: TGCGCCAGTAGTTTCGGGGGACAGGGCGACTACGAGCAGTACTTC
CDR3 protein: CASSFGGQGDYEQYF

J gene: TRBJ2-5
clone size: .
V gene: TRBV20-1
D gene: TRBD2
CDR3 DNA: TGCAGTGCTAGAAGAGCGGGGGTACAAGAGACCCAGTACTTC
CDR3 protein: CSARRAGVQETQYF

J gene: TRBJ1-6
clone size: few
V gene: TRBV13
D gene: .
CDR3 DNA: TGTGCCAGCAGCTTATACAGAACCGCTTATAATTCACCCCTCCACTTT
CDR3 protein: CASSLYRTAYNSPLHF

J gene: TRBJ1-5
clone size: .
V gene: TRBV10-3
D gene: .
CDR3 DNA: TGTGCCATCAGCGCGGACGGGGCGCGGGATCAGCCCCAGCATTTT
CDR3 protein: CAISADGARDQPQHF

J gene: TRBJ1-3
clone size: .
V gene: TRBV6-1
D gene: .
CDR3 DNA: TGTGCCAGCAGCCGACGGACAGTCAGTGGGCCTGGAAACACCATATATTTT
CDR3 protein: CASSRRTVSGPGNTIYF

J gene: TRBJ2-5
clone size: few
V gene: TRBV2
D gene: .
CDR3 DNA: TGTGCCAGCAGCCAAGTGCTACTTCGGGAGACCCAGTACTTC
CDR3 protein: CASSQVLLRETQYF

J gene: TRBJ2-5
clone size: .
V gene: TRBV5-1
D gene: .
CDR3 DNA: TGCGCCAGCACCCCGCTTTTGGCGGGTAACACCCAAGAGACCCAGTACTTC
CDR3 protein: CASTPLLAGNTQETQYF

J gene: TRBJ1-2
clone size: once
V gene: TRBV2
D gene: .
CDR3 DNA: TGTGCCAGCAGTGAATGGGGCAGGCCTCTCTATGGCTACACCTTC
CDR3 protein: CASSEWGRPLYGYTF

J gene: TRBJ1-5
clone size: many
V gene: TRBV10-3
D gene: .
CDR3 DNA: TGTGCCATCAGGGCAGGGTTTAGCAATCAGCCCCAGCATTTT
CDR3 protein: CAIRAGFSNQPQHF

J gene: TRBJ2-7
clone size: many
V gene: TRBV20-1
D gene: .
CDR3 DNA: TGCAGTGCTAGAGATCGACTGACCTACGAGCAGTACTTC
CDR3 protein: CSARDRLTYEQYF

J gene: TRBJ1-4
clone size: .
V gene: TRBV29-1
D gene: .
CDR3 DNA: TGTGCCTGGAGGGGGAATGAAAAACTGTTTTTT
CDR3 protein: CAWRGNEKLFF

J gene: TRBJ1-1
clone size: few
V gene: TRBV10-3
D gene: .
CDR3 DNA: TGTGCCAGCAGTTACTTTCAAGGGCTTGGAGCTGAAGCTTTCTTT
CDR3 protein: CASSYFQGLGAEAFF

J gene: TRBJ1-5
clone size: .
V gene: TRBV19
D gene: .
CDR3 DNA: TGTGCCAGTAGTATGTGGGCTACGGGGGATCAGCCCCAGCATTTT
CDR3 protein: CASSMWATGDQPQHF

J gene: TRBJ2-7
clone size: .
V gene: TRBV29-1
D gene: TRBD1
CDR3 DNA: TGCAGCGTTGAAGATAGGAGACAGGGATACGAGCAGTACTTC
CDR3 protein: CSVEDRRQGYEQYF

J gene: TRBJ1-5
clone size: few
V gene: TRBV12-3/TRBV12-4
D gene: TRBD1
CDR3 DNA: TGTGCCAGCACTACAGGGGGCATCAATCAGCCCCAGCATTTT
CDR3 protein: CASTTGGINQPQHF

J gene: TRBJ1-5
clone size: .
V gene: TRBV19
D gene: .
CDR3 DNA: TGTGCCAGTAGTATATCTGATCAGCCCCAGCATTTT
CDR3 protein: CASSISDQPQHF

J gene: TRBJ2-5
clone size: .
V gene: TRBV7-9
D gene: .
CDR3 DNA: TGTGCCAGCAGCTTAACGAGTCTCGAGACCCAGTACTTC
CDR3 protein: CASSLTSLETQYF

J gene: TRBJ2-2
clone size: .
V gene: TRBV5-1
D gene: .
CDR3 DNA: TGCGCCAGCAGCGCGGACGGGAACACCGGGGAGCTGTTTTTT
CDR3 protein: CASSADGNTGELFF

J gene: TRBJ2-5
clone size: .
V gene: TRBV20-1
D gene: .
CDR3 DNA: TGCAGTGCCGTCCGGGACACCCACTCGAAGACCCAGTACTTC
CDR3 protein: CSAVRDTHSKTQYF

J gene: TRBJ2-5
clone size: many
V gene: TRBV7-8
D gene: TRBD2
CDR3 DNA: TGTGCCAGCAGCTTAGAGCTAGCGGGAGGGCAAGAGACCCAGTACTTC
CDR3 protein: CASSLELAGGQETQYF

J gene: TRBJ2-7
clone size: .
V gene: TRBV7-9
D gene: TRBD2
CDR3 DNA: TGTGCCAGCAGCCAAGCTCTAGCGGGAGTCTACGAGCAGTACTTC
CDR3 protein: CASSQALAGVYEQYF

J gene: TRBJ1-4
clone size: .
V gene: TRBV7-8
D gene: .
CDR3 DNA: TGTGCCAGCAGCCAAGATGGTGTGGACCGCTTAGAGGAAAAACTGTTTTTT
CDR3 protein: CASSQDGVDRLEEKLFF

J gene: TRBJ2-5
clone size: .
V gene: TRBV7-8
D gene: TRBD1
CDR3 DNA: TGTGCCAGCAGCCAAGAGGCCAGGGGGCAAGAGACCCAGTACTTC
CDR3 protein: CASSQEARGQETQYF

J gene: TRBJ1-2
clone size: once
V gene: TRBV12-3/TRBV12-4
D gene: .
CDR3 DNA: TGTGCCAGCAGTGACTTACAACAGGGACTCTATGGCTACACCTTC
CDR3 protein: CASSDLQQGLYGYTF